Listed below are T cell receptor beta chains from one sample, sequenced in a study of blood T cell repertoires in COVID-19. Repertoires were generated with immunoSEQ multiplex PCR, while TCRdb's copy carries only in-frame clones and drops some. The profile shows about 380,000 clones, about 80% of them singletons. Material for sequencing was peripheral blood. These receptors originate from a human donor with acute or convalescent COVID-19. The donor label of this sample is uncertain. Both conserved end residues are part of each CDR3. The D gene is left open where the match is weak. Size is stated for part of the rows, as once, few or many counts, or as a class when the clone is expanded.

j_gene | v_gene | d_gene | abundance | CDR3nt | CDR3aa
TRBJ1-2 | TRBV5-1 | NA | NA | TGCGCCAGCAGCTTAGAACAGGTCGGGGGCTACACCTTC | CASSLEQVGGYTF
TRBJ2-1 | TRBV6-1 | TRBD2 | NA | TGTGCCAGCAGTGGGGGACTAGCCGAAATAAACAATGAGCAGTTCTTC | CASSGGLAEINNEQFF
TRBJ2-1 | TRBV6-5 | TRBD2 | NA | TGTGCCAGCAGACCCCTAGCGGGGGGTTACAATGAGCAGTTCTTC | CASRPLAGGYNEQFF
TRBJ1-1 | TRBV5-1 | TRBD1 | NA | TGCGCCAGCAGCCTCGGGACAGGGATTGGGTGGACTGAAGCTTTCTTT | CASSLGTGIGWTEAFF
TRBJ1-2 | TRBV11-2 | TRBD1 | once | TGTGCCAGCAGCTCCGAAGACAGGGGGGACTATGGCTACACCTTC | CASSSEDRGDYGYTF
TRBJ2-5 | TRBV23-1 | NA | NA | TGCGCCAGCAGTCAATTCGGTTTTCGGGAGACCCAGTACTTC | CASSQFGFRETQYF
TRBJ1-6 | TRBV5-1 | NA | NA | TGCGCCAGCAGCGGGGGAGCGGGGAATTCACCCCTCCACTTT | CASSGGAGNSPLHF
TRBJ1-3 | TRBV4-2 | TRBD1 | NA | TGTGCCAGCAGCCAAGAATATAGGACAGGGGGATTTGGAGGAAACACCATATATTTT | CASSQEYRTGGFGGNTIYF
TRBJ1-5 | TRBV5-8 | NA | NA | TGTGCCAGCAGCTTGGTGTGGGGCGCGAGCAATCAGCCCCAGCATTTT | CASSLVWGASNQPQHF
TRBJ2-2 | TRBV14 | NA | NA | TGTGCCAGCAGCCAAGAGCCCCCCGGGGCCGGGGAGCTGTTTTTT | CASSQEPPGAGELFF
TRBJ2-1 | TRBV6-6 | TRBD2 | NA | TGTGCCAGCAGGGCGGGGGGGGCCTACAATGAGCAGTTCTTC | CASRAGGAYNEQFF
TRBJ1-1 | TRBV18 | NA | few | TGTGCCAGCTCCCAGCCACAGACGAACACTGAAGCTTTCTTT | CASSQPQTNTEAFF
TRBJ2-1 | TRBV27 | TRBD1 | NA | TGTGCCAGCACTTTAGCAGGGGGAACTAAGCGTGAGCAGTTCTTC | CASTLAGGTKREQFF
TRBJ2-7 | TRBV10-2 | TRBD1 | NA | TGCGCCAGCAGTGAACCGGGACAGGGATACCGGCCGACCTACGAGCAGTACTTC | CASSEPGQGYRPTYEQYF
TRBJ1-6 | TRBV5-8 | TRBD1 | NA | TGTGCCAGCAGCTGGGACAGGGTGAATTCACCCCTCCACTTT | CASSWDRVNSPLHF
TRBJ2-7 | TRBV30 | NA | NA | TGTGCCTGGAGTTCCCCTAGGCGGCACTCCTACGAGCAGTACTTC | CAWSSPRRHSYEQYF
TRBJ1-2 | TRBV20-1 | TRBD1 | NA | TGCAGTGCTAGTCAGGGGGCCTCTTCGGCTGCTGGCTACACCTTC | CSASQGASSAAGYTF
TRBJ2-1 | TRBV5-4 | NA | NA | TGTGCCAGCAGCTTGGGTCGGCGGAGAACTAACAATGAGCAGTTCTTC | CASSLGRRRTNNEQFF
TRBJ2-3 | TRBV4-1 | TRBD2 | NA | TGCGCCAGCAGCCAACCAGCGGGGACCCGACCTAGCACAGATACGCAGTATTTT | CASSQPAGTRPSTDTQYF
TRBJ2-1 | TRBV9 | TRBD2 | NA | TGTGCCAGCAGGGGAATAGCGGGCTCCTACAATGAGCAGTTCTTC | CASRGIAGSYNEQFF
TRBJ2-7 | TRBV5-1 | TRBD2 | NA | TGCGCCAGCAGTGGGGTAGCGGGAGGGTACGAGCAGTACTTC | CASSGVAGGYEQYF
TRBJ2-1 | TRBV9 | TRBD2 | NA | TGTGCCAGCAGCGTAGATGCGGGAGTACGGGATGAGCAGTTCTTC | CASSVDAGVRDEQFF
TRBJ1-5 | TRBV2 | NA | once | TGTGCCAGCAGTGGGCAGGGAACAAGCAATCAGCCCCAGCATTTT | CASSGQGTSNQPQHF
TRBJ1-5 | TRBV7-2 | TRBD1 | once | TGTGCCAGCAGCCGTGACAGGGTCAACCAGCCCCAGCATTTT | CASSRDRVNQPQHF
TRBJ1-2 | TRBV6-1 | NA | NA | TGTGCCAGCAGTGAAGTGTGGCAGGGTACTGGCTACACCTTC | CASSEVWQGTGYTF
TRBJ2-7 | TRBV6-1 | NA | NA | TGTGCCAGCAGTGAAATGGGTGGAGCCCTATACGAGCAGTACTTC | CASSEMGGALYEQYF
TRBJ1-1 | TRBV6-6 | NA | NA | NA | CASSTSDRGLHTEAFF
TRBJ2-3 | TRBV5-5 | NA | NA | TGTGCCAGCAGCTTGGTTTCTGCGATCACAGATACGCAGTATTTT | CASSLVSAITDTQYF
TRBJ2-1 | TRBV7-9 | TRBD2 | NA | TGTGCCAGCAGCCCGACTAGCGGGAGGTACTACAATGAGCAGTTCTTC | CASSPTSGRYYNEQFF
TRBJ1-1 | TRBV6-1 | NA | NA | TGTGCCAGCAGTGACCAATGGACTGACACTGAAGCTTTCTTT | CASSDQWTDTEAFF
TRBJ1-1 | TRBV18 | TRBD1 | once | TGTGCCAGCTCACCCTCCACAGGGGCAGTGAGTGAAGCTTTCTTT | CASSPSTGAVSEAFF
TRBJ1-4 | TRBV3-1/TRBV3-2 | TRBD1 | NA | TGTGCCAGCAGCCGTTTGGGGACAGGAGATAATGAAAAACTGTTTTTT | CASSRLGTGDNEKLFF
TRBJ1-1 | TRBV6-5 | TRBD1 | NA | TGTGCCAGCAGTCGACAGGGGAGAAGCACTGAAGCTTTCTTT | CASSRQGRSTEAFF
TRBJ1-1 | TRBV5-1 | NA | NA | TGCGCCAGCAGCCGGGAGGGTGCAGGGGAAGCTTTCTTT | CASSREGAGEAFF
TRBJ2-7 | TRBV2 | NA | NA | TGTGCCAGCAGTGCTCTTTACGAGCAGTACTTC | CASSALYEQYF
TRBJ1-1 | TRBV5-1 | NA | once | TGCGCCAGCAGCGCAGGGTTCGTGGACACTGAAGCTTTCTTT | CASSAGFVDTEAFF
TRBJ2-7 | TRBV6-5 | TRBD2 | once | TGTGCCAGCAGATATACTAGCGGGAGTCCCCTCGAGCAGTACTTC | CASRYTSGSPLEQYF
TRBJ1-1 | TRBV10-3 | NA | NA | TGTGCCATCAGCCTCCGGGAAAAAGGGAACACTGAAGCTTTCTTT | CAISLREKGNTEAFF
TRBJ2-7 | TRBV5-1 | NA | once | TGCGCCAGCAGCCCCGGCCCGACAGCGAGCTCCTACGAGCAGTACTTC | CASSPGPTASSYEQYF
TRBJ2-7 | TRBV4-2 | NA | NA | TGTGCCAGCAGCCAAGAGGCTGTACGCGAGCAGTACTTC | CASSQEAVREQYF
TRBJ2-5 | TRBV19 | TRBD2 | NA | TGTGCCAGTAGTAGGGCGGGGGTTCAAGAGACCCAGTACTTC | CASSRAGVQETQYF
TRBJ1-4 | TRBV2 | NA | NA | TGTGCCAGCACGGTGGAGACTAATGAAAAACTGTTTTTT | CASTVETNEKLFF
TRBJ2-7 | TRBV10-3 | TRBD2 | NA | TGTGCCATCAGCGGAACCGGGACTAGCGGGACTGGGAACTACGAGCAGTACTTC | CAISGTGTSGTGNYEQYF
TRBJ2-3 | TRBV30 | NA | NA | TGTGCCTGGGGGGCCCTCAGGAATACGCAGTATTTT | CAWGALRNTQYF
TRBJ2-7 | TRBV3-1/TRBV3-2 | TRBD2 | NA | TGTGCCAGCAGCCCGGGACTAGCGGGAGTTAACGAGCAGTACTTC | CASSPGLAGVNEQYF
TRBJ1-1 | TRBV5-1 | TRBD1 | NA | TGCGCCAGCAGCTATATGACAGGGGACGTTTTCACTGAAGCTTTCTTT | CASSYMTGDVFTEAFF
TRBJ1-6 | TRBV5-4 | NA | NA | TGTGCCAGCAGTACTACAGGGAAAGGTCTATCACCCCTCCACTTT | CASSTTGKGLSPLHF
TRBJ2-6 | TRBV10-1 | TRBD1 | NA | TGCGCCAGCAGTGACGACAGGGTGCAATCTGGGGCCAACGTCCTGACTTTC | CASSDDRVQSGANVLTF
TRBJ1-6 | TRBV6-2/TRBV6-3 | NA | NA | TGTGCCAGCAGTTCCCTCCCCAACAGGCAGTCACCCCTCCACTTT | CASSSLPNRQSPLHF
TRBJ1-2 | TRBV15 | TRBD1 | NA | TGTGCCACCAGCAGAGACCAGGGGGCTAACTATGGCTACACCTTC | CATSRDQGANYGYTF
TRBJ1-1 | TRBV27 | NA | NA | TGTGCCAGCAGTTTATTGGGGAGGGGTTGGGAAGGGATGAACACTGAAGCTTTCTTT | CASSLLGRGWEGMNTEAFF
TRBJ2-1 | TRBV7-8 | TRBD1 | NA | TGTGCCAGCAGCACGGACAGGAACAATGAGCAGTTCTTC | CASSTDRNNEQFF
TRBJ2-1 | TRBV6-2/TRBV6-3 | TRBD2 | NA | TGTGCCAGCAGTTCGTCCGGACTAGCGGAAAACAATGAGCAGTTCTTC | CASSSSGLAENNEQFF
TRBJ1-1 | TRBV3-1/TRBV3-2 | TRBD1 | NA | TGTGCCAGCAGCCGTCGACAGGGGGCGCAAACTGAAGCTTTCTTT | CASSRRQGAQTEAFF
TRBJ1-2 | TRBV28 | TRBD1 | NA | TGTGCCAGCAGTTTAGGACAGGGCCGCTACACCTTC | CASSLGQGRYTF